Described below is a single T cell receptor beta chain sequence and its context. This sample is drawn from a study of CD8 T cells in Susac syndrome. The authors reverse transcribed roughly 0.5 to 1 ug RNA with random hexamers. Amplification of TCR beta CDR3 spanned 54 Vbeta and 13 Jbeta via immunoSEQ multiplex PCR. TCRdb reprocessed the immunoSEQ multiplex PCR reads via MiXCR and lists one record per CDR3 protein. The sample lists around 71,000 distinct CDR3 sequences, roughly 95% occurring once. Sequencing of TCR beta covered CD8+ and CD4+ T cells obtained from blood. Control patients had untreated stable or active relapsing-remitting multiple sclerosis by revised McDonald criteria. FACS enriched CD8+ TEMRA cells, while bulk CD8+ and CD4+ were negatively isolated. CDR1 MNHEY and CDR2 SVGEGT come from the germline V gene. The CDR3 has 15 residues. The germline V and J ends were trimmed by 6 bases and 4 bases, with 16 bases remaining between them.

The chain combines TRBV6-2 or TRBV6-3 with TRBJ1-5; maybe TRBD1 (5 bases). The sample consisted of CD4+ T cells from PBMCs. The TCR comes from a human donor with multiple sclerosis. This chain's CDR3 is CASSLQMGVNQPQHF. CDR3 nucleotides: TGTGCCAGCAGCCTCCAAATGGGGGTGAATCAGCCCCAGCATTTT.